The subject of this entry is one T cell receptor (beta chain). Its antigen is as yet unknown. cDNA libraries of TCR beta carried unique molecular identifiers. T cells numbering about 0.95 to 11 million gave rise to roughly 0.5 million cDNA molecules. TCRdb itself ran the PCR reads through MiXCR, one entry per CDR3 protein. The sample lists fewer than 600,000 distinct CDR3 sequences, roughly 46% seen once, with about 12% in the top ten. These data come from a study of post-analysis software for immune sequencing data. V was pared by 7 bases and J by 5 bases, with 24 bases between. The CDR3 spans 17 residues. The germline V gene has CDR1 MNHNS and CDR2 SASEGT. Study outcomes and limitations: Samples sharing a preparation batch grouped tightly together when assessed by F measure. The study found TRBV5-6, TRBV5-1 and TRBV20-1 among about 5 TRBV segments more frequent in patients than controls. In multiple sclerosis, normalized Chao1 diversity was significantly below that of controls.

The rearrangement joins TRBV6-1 to TRBJ2-1, with D perhaps matching TRBD1 or TRBD2 (7 bases each). The sequence was obtained from a girl under 18 with multiple sclerosis. The sample consisted of blood. The CDR3 nucleotides read TGTGCCAGCACTCCCCCAAGGGGGCGGGAGCCCAACAATGAGCAGTTCTTC. Its protein product is CASTPPRGREPNNEQFF.